The 9 T cell receptor beta chains below were found in one sample sequenced in a study of control samples from healthy donors and cancer patients. The repertoire was sequenced with immunoSEQ multiplex PCR; TCRdb's copy has only in-frame clones and lacks some. The sample contains over 200,000 clones, about four fifths of which appear only once. The sequencing sample was made of PBMCs. The receptor source for this set is a woman aged 55-70 years with lung cancer.

The V gene is TRBV5-1, the J gene TRBJ2-3, with D hard to call. The CDR3 is 14 residues long. Deletions cut 2 bases from V and 4 bases from J, with 11 bases between. From germline, CDR1 is SGHRS and CDR2 YFSETQ. The CDR3 is CASSFQPPPDTQYF. Written as DNA, the CDR3 is TGCGCCAGCAGCTTCCAGCCCCCCCCAGATACGCAGTATTTT.

The genes are TRBV10-2 and TRBJ2-5, with D possibly matching TRBD2 (5 bases). Per germline, CDR1 WSHSY and CDR2 SAAADI. The CDR3 runs 15 residues. V dropped 7 bases and J dropped 4 bases, with 19 bases sitting between them. This CDR3 reads CASNANGLASETQYF. In nucleotides, the CDR3 is TGCGCCAGCAACGCGAACGGGCTAGCCTCAGAGACCCAGTACTTC.

The genes are TRBV5-1 and TRBJ1-3; the D is unclear. CDR3 length equals 13 residues. Germline V CDR1 and CDR2: SGHRS, YFSETQ. Trimming left V 3 bases short and J 0 bases short, with 4 bases between. The CDR3 DNA follows: TGCGCCAGCAGCTCCTTCTCTGGAAACACCATATATTTT. It encodes CASSSFSGNTIYF.

This clone was seen a single time. In nucleotides, the CDR3 is TGTGCCAGCAGCGGGGGGGCAGCGCCGGGGGGGGATTCACCCCTCCACTTT. Amino acid sequence: CASSGGAAPGGDSPLHF. The chain recombines TRBV7-8 with TRBJ1-6, with D possibly matching TRBD1 (6 bases). The CDR3 is 17 amino acids. Trimming pared 5 bases from V and 8 bases from J, leaving 22 bases between. CDR1 is SGHVS and CDR2 is FQNEAQ in the germline V gene.

The chain uses TRBV20-1 and TRBJ1-5, with a tentative D call TRBD1 (6 bases). V was shortened by 3 bases and J by 0 bases, with 12 bases between the two germline ends. Germline V gives CDR1 DFQATT, CDR2 SNEGSKA (reference sequence). The CDR3 has 15 residues. Here the CDR3 DNA reads TGCAGTGCTAGTTGGGGGGGGCCTAGCAATCAGCCCCAGCATTTT. It is translated as CSASWGGPSNQPQHF.

The rearrangement joins TRBV5-1 to TRBJ2-2; 10 nucleotides agree with TRBD1. Germline V gene data show CDR1 as SGHRS and CDR2 as YFSETQ. Germline trimming cut 4 bases from V and 5 bases from J; bases unmatched to any gene: 5. The CDR3 covers 15 residues. This CDR3 is CASSRTGGETGELFF. CDR3 bases: TGCGCCAGCAGCAGGACAGGGGGAGAAACCGGGGAGCTGTTTTTT.

To note about this clone: At one of its ends the junction is not consistent with the germline gene, which may arise from a read error. The chain joins TRBV6-5 to TRBJ2-5; D remains ambiguous. This CDR3 spans 13 amino acids. Germline V CDR1 and CDR2: MNHEY, SVGAGI. The CDR3: CASRSYLEEIQYF. CDR3 in DNA: TGTGCCAGCAGATCGTACTTGGAAGAGATCCAGTACTTC.

V usage is TRBV11-3 and J usage is TRBJ2-2; D call uncertain. The CDR3 contains 14 residues. V was pared by 6 bases and J by 1 base, with 9 bases between. Germline V gene lookup returns CDR1 SGHNT and CDR2 YENEEA. CDR3 residues: CASRETGNTGELFF. The CDR3 nucleotides read TGTGCCAGCAGGGAAACGGGGAACACCGGGGAGCTGTTTTTT.

J is TRBJ1-4 and V is TRBV19; the match to TRBD1 covers 7 bases. The CDR3 consists of 14 residues. The junction had 7 bases not matched to a gene; V was cut back by 4 bases and J by 8 bases. Germline values: CDR1 LNHDA, CDR2 SQIVND (reference sequence). CDR3 coding DNA: TGTGCCAGTAGTAACAGGGGAGGATTAGAAAAACTGTTTTTT. Its protein is CASSNRGGLEKLFF.